This T cell receptor beta chain appears in the sequencing data of a study of blood T cell repertoires in COVID-19. Study information: Acute and convalescent COVID-19 specimens originated in the United States, Italy and Spain.

Clones were sequenced by immunoSEQ multiplex PCR, and TCRdb holds only the in-frame ones, with some missing. The data hold roughly 410,000 clones, with about 89% observed a single time. The length of the CDR3 is 14 residues. V lost 1 base to trimming and J lost 5 bases, with 8 bases between them. CDR1 and CDR2 from the germline V gene are LNHNV and YYDKDF (reference sequence). The chain recombines TRBV15 with TRBJ1-4, with D unclear. The sequencing sample was made of peripheral blood. The sequence came from a woman aged 60-75 years with COVID-19, enrolled during active disease. CDR3 in amino acids: CATSRAVLNEKLFF. CDR3 in DNA: TGTGCCACCAGCAGAGCGGTTTTAAATGAAAAACTGTTTTTT.